The clone carrying this T cell receptor beta chain was found many times. Antigen specificity is unknown. From the 5' RACE reads, TCRdb called clonotypes with MiXCR, one entry per CDR3 protein. This sample yields roughly 120,000 distinct CDR3 sequences, of which 10% to 11% are seen a single time; more than 20% belongs to the top ten. Trimming took off 2 bases at V and 7 bases at J, with 14 bases between the two ends. CDR1 is SGHTA and CDR2 is FQGNSA in the germline V gene. The length of the CDR3 is 15 residues. The sample is drawn from a study of spatial heterogeneity in lung cancer. Study as a whole: Sequencing covered available follow-up PBMC samples collected a median of about two years after resection.

Documented time point: blood at routine non-recurrence follow-up after resection. Whole RNA, which was extracted from tumor, nontumor lung tissue or frozen PBMC, was sequenced without any cell sorting. Study conclusions and caveats: Detection of ubiquitous tumor TCRs in blood was higher at resection than follow-up.

The specimen was PBMCs, collected at follow-up. This clonotype was obtained from a female donor with early-stage non-small cell lung cancer. V and J are TRBV7-2 and TRBJ2-2; D is possibly TRBD2 (6 bases). CDR3 in amino acids: CASSLRRAIGGELFF. The DNA of the CDR3 is TGTGCCAGCAGCTTACGGAGGGCGATAGGCGGGGAGCTGTTTTTT.